This T cell receptor (beta chain) was found in a study of T cell repertoires in cytomegalovirus infection (dated by TCRdb to about 2019). The study in broad terms: The peptide stimulations were aimed at well-studied HLA-B-restricted epitopes as well as recently identified HLA-C-restricted CMV epitopes, whose presentation resists viral immunomodulation. Because public TCR beta signatures pointed to carriage of CMV infection together with the matching HLA type, the HLA type of each donor mattered for the analysis.

Points on this clonotype: Its antigen remains undetermined. No base quality information exists; no much larger clone differs at one position.

The CDR3 has 15 amino acids, counting the end cysteine and phenylalanine. The DNA shown is the 45-base CDR3, in frame from base 1. The germline V gene supplies CDR1 SGHVS and CDR2 FNYEAQ. The germline ends are 18 bases apart after V is trimmed by 7 bases and J by 4 bases. Sequencer: Illumina HiSeq 1500. TCRdb reprocessing: public reads trimmed at Q25 with fastp, clones called with MiXCR, in-frame beta chains kept. Rows are unified per CDR3 protein, each entry keeping the most common DNA and genes. The sample table contains 360,000 or so distinct CDR3 sequences; only one count was recorded for around a third of them. The ten biggest clones cover roughly 14% of the sample. Summary of the overall study and its limitations: The ex vivo response was dominated by HLA-C-restricted CMV-specific TCR beta clonotypes, which also provided the single most frequent clonotype in two of eight donors. In both this cohort and an independent roughly 330-donor cohort, the cumulative frequency of public TCR beta family members distinguished carriers of CMV infection plus the relevant HLA type.

The sample's treatment or condition label is to be understood as: in vitro stimulation with specific CMV peptide epitopes to enrich CMV-specific T cells. This TCR was sampled from a human donor in good health (CMV status not recorded). Some clones in this sample may be carry-over from other donors' samples. The chain joins TRBV7-6 to TRBJ2-3; the D gene is perhaps TRBD1, from 6 matching bases. Sequencing was performed on cultured PBMCs, taken from culture after CMV antigen stimulation. The nucleotide sequence is given as TGTGCCAGCACCGCTGGGGGCCTGGGGGCAGATACGCAGTATTTT. This yields the protein CASTAGGLGADTQYF.